Reported below is one T cell receptor beta chain. The antigen it binds to is not known. The record has no base qualities; no much larger clone is one base away. Donors were a few dozen systemically healthy Caucasian individuals from Russia aged about 6 to 100 years. About 10 milliliters of peripheral blood were collected from each donor into EDTA-treated Vacutainer tubes. Ficoll-Paque density-gradient centrifugation was used to isolate PBMCs, with at least 6.5 million per sample. Total RNA was extracted from PBMCs with Trizol reagent, with at least 6 micrograms obtained per sample. The percentages of naive CD45RAhigh/CD27high T cells were determined by flow cytometry on a PBMC aliquot from every donor. CDR1 and CDR2 were assigned from the germline V gene (reference sequence) as DFQATT and SNEGSKA. V drops 6 bases and J drops 1 base, leaving 13 bases in between. The CDR3 numbers 14 residues from cysteine through phenylalanine. Only the CDR3 region is kept as DNA, spanning 42 bases read in frame from base 1.

The sample is drawn from a study of blood T cells in healthy people across ages (dated by TCRdb to 2014 to 2015). Regarding the complete study: In model experiments, template switching captured about one uniquely barcoded TCR beta cDNA molecule for every two T cells. The study measured age-related changes in TCR beta repertoire diversity using deep sequencing normalized with unique cDNA molecular identifiers. Using the same blood draw, the study looked at two additional independent replicas of 1 million unique cDNA reads for two donors, one aged 18 to 30 and the other aged 80 or older. To avoid experimental bias, donors of different ages were spread randomly across the sequencing lanes. The donors were divided into four age groups: young (average 16 years), middle-aged (almost 40), aged (about 62) and long-lived (about 80).

The library was produced with 5' RACE. TCRdb records Illumina HiSeq 2500 as the sequencer. A second PCR of roughly 6 to 11 cycles was performed with a sample-barcoded 5' primer and a J-beta primer mix. A template-switch 5' adaptor carrying 12 random nucleotides introduced a unique molecular identifier onto each TCR beta cDNA molecule. Each sample yielded at least 3 million CDR3-containing paired-end reads. All of the RNA was converted into first-strand cDNA using the Mint cDNA synthesis kit, with a TRBC-specific oligonucleotide serving as the primer. Following uracil-DNA glycosylase treatment, all cDNA underwent a first 18-cycle PCR with the universal primers M1SS and BC2_uni_R. The original pipeline was this. For normalization, 1 million high-quality reads were randomly selected from each sample, with every read carrying a distinct molecular identifier. Instead of being binned into consensus sequences, reads with shared molecular identifiers were discarded. MiTCR, set to a Q25 quality threshold and the strictest error-elimination algorithm, was used for CDR3 identification, clonotype clustering and error correction. A nonparametric unseen species model with Euler transformation was used to estimate lower-bound total TCR beta diversity. Using fastp trimming at Q25 and MiXCR clonotype assembly, TCRdb reanalyzed the public sequencing data and kept in-frame beta chains. When rows share a CDR3 protein, they turn into one entry using the most common DNA and genes. None of the V and J calls come from the authors' own analysis; TCRdb made them. The sample table lists hundreds of thousands of distinct CDR3 sequences, around 43% of them with a count of one. The ten largest clones capture about a fifth of the sample.

Study-wide findings and limitations: Total diversity estimates from one million sequenced T cells were considered lower bounds and underestimates. Because profiling used bulk unsorted PBMCs, naive and antigen-experienced compartments could not be compared conclusively. Compared with the aged group, more naive CD4+ T cells, fewer expanded clones and increased TCR diversity were shown by the long-lived group, suggesting age selection. Observed TCR beta diversity correlated strongly with the percentage of naive T cells measured by flow cytometry. Because donor CMV infection status was unknown, age-related changes in expanded clonotypes were potentially confounded. As age increased, observed TCR beta diversity per million T cells dropped in a roughly linear way, and a significant reduction was already evident by age roughly 40.

The rearrangement joined TRBV20-1 to TRBJ1-5, with the D segment identity uncertain. Sequencing used blood. The TCR originated in a man aged 55 to 70 in good health. The CDR3 protein: CSALDGLSNQPQHF. The nucleotide sequence is given as TGCAGTGCACTGGACGGGCTCAGCAATCAGCCCCAGCATTTT.